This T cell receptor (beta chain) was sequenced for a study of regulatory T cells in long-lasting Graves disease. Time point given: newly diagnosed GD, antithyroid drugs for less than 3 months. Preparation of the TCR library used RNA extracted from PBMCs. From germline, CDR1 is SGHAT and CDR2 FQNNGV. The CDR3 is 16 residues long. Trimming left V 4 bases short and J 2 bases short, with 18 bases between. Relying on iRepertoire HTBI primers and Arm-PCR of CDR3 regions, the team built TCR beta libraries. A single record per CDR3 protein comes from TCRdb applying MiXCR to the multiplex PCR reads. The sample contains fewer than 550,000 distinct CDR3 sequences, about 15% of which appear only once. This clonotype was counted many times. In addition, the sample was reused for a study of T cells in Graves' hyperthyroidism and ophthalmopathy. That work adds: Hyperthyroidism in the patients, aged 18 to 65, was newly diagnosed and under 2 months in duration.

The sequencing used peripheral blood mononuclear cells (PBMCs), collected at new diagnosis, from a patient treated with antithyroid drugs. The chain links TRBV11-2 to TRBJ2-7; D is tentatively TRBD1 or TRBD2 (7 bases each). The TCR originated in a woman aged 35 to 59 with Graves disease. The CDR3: CASSSLQGRGPYEQYF. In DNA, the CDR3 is TGTGCCAGCAGCTCCCTACAGGGGAGGGGTCCCTACGAGCAGTACTTC.